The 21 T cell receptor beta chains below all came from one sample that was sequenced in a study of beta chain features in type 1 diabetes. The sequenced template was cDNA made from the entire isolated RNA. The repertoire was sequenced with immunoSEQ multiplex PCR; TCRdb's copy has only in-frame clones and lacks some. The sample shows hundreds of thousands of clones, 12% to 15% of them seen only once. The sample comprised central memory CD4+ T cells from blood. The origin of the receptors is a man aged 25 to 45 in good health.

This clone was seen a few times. CDR3 coding DNA: TGTGCCAGCAGCTTAGACGGTAACACCGGGGAGCTGTTTTTT. This translates into CASSLDGNTGELFF. The chain is built from TRBV7-9 and TRBJ2-2, with D hard to call. This CDR3 spans 14 amino acids. The germline V gene has CDR1 SEHNR and CDR2 FQNEAQ (reference sequence). Between the trimmed V and J ends, which lost 1 base and 2 bases, there was a span of 5 bases.

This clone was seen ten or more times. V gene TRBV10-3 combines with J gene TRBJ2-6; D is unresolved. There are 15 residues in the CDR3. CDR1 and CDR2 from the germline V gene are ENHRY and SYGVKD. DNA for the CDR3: TGTGCTGTCCTGGTCAGTCACTCTGGGGCCAACGTCCTGACTTTC. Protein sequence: CAVLVSHSGANVLTF.

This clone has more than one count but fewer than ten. CDR3 nucleotides: TGTGCCAGCAGTGAAGCGGGTCACCAGTTCTTC. It yields the protein CASSEAGHQFF. The rearrangement uses TRBV2 and TRBJ2-1, with D unresolved. The V end lost 0 bases, the J end lost 13 bases, and 7 bases lay between the germline ends. The CDR3 contains 11 residues. CDR1 and CDR2 (germline): SNHLY, FYNNEI.

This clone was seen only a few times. The CDR3: CASSQNSNQPQHF. DNA of the CDR3: TGTGCCAGCAGCCAAAATAGCAATCAGCCCCAGCATTTT. This rearrangement joins TRBV14 to TRBJ1-5; D is unclear. The CDR3 length is 13 residues. Trimming pared 2 bases from V and 0 bases from J, leaving 2 bases between. Germline loops: CDR1 SGHDN, CDR2 FVKESK.

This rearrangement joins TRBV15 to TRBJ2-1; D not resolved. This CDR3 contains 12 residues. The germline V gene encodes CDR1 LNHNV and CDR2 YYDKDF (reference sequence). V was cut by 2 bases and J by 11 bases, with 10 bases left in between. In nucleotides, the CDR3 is TGTGCCACCAGCAGAAACGGTCTGCAGCAGTTCTTC. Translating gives CATSRNGLQQFF. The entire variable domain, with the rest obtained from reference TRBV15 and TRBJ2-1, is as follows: DAMVIQNPRYQVTQFGKPVTLSCSQTLNHNVMYWYQQKSSQAPKLLFHYYDKDFNNEADTPDNFQSRRPNTSFCFLDIRSPGLGDTAMYLCATSRNGLQQFFGPGTRLTVL.

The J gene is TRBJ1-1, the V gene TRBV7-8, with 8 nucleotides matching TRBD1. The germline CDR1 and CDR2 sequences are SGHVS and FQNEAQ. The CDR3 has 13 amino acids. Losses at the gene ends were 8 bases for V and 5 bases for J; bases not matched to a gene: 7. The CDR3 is CASGRTGSTEAFF. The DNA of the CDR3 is TGTGCCAGCGGGCGGACAGGGTCGACTGAAGCTTTCTTT. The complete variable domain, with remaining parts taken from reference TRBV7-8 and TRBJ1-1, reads GAGVSQSPRYKVAKRGQDVALRCDPISGHVSLFWYQQALGQGPEFLTYFQNEAQLDKSGLPSDRFFAERPEGSVSTLKIQRTQQEDSAVYLCASGRTGSTEAFFGQGTRLTVV.

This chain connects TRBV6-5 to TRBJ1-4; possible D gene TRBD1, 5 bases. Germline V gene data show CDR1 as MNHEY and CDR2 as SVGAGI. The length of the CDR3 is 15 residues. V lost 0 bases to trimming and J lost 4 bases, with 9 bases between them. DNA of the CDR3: TGTGCCAGCAGTTACTCCGGGGCGGATAATGAAAAACTGTTTTTT. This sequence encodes CASSYSGADNEKLFF.

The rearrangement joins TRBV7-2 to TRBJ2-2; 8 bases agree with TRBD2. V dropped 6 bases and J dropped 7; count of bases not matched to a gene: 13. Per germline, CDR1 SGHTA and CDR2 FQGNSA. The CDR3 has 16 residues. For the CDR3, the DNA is TGTGCCAGCAGTTCCGCCCCCGGGGGGGGATTCGGGGAGCTGTTTTTT. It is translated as CASSSAPGGGFGELFF.

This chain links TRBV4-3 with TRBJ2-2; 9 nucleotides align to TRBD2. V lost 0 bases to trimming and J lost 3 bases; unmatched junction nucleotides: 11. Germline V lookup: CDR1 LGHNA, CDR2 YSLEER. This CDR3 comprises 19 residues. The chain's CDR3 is CASSQDRISGSSDTGELFF. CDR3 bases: TGCGCCAGCAGCCAAGATCGTATTAGCGGGAGTTCGGACACCGGGGAGCTGTTTTTT.

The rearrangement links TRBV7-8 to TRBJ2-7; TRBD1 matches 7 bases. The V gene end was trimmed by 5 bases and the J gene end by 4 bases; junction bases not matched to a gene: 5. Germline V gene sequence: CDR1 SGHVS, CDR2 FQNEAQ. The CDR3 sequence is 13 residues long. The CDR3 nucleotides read TGTGCCAGCAGCCCCGACAGGGATTACGAGCAGTACTTC. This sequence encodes CASSPDRDYEQYF.

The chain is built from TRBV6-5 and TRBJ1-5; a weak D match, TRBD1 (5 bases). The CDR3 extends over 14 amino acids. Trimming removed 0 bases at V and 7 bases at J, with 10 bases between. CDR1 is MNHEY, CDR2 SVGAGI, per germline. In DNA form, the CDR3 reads TGTGCCAGCAGTTACTCGGGCAGGGAGCAGCCCCAGCATTTT. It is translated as CASSYSGREQPQHF.

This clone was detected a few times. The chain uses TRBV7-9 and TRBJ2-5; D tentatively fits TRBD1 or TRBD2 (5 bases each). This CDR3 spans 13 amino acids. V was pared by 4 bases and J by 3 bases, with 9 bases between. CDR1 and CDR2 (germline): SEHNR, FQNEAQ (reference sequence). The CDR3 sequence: CASSSLGEETQYF. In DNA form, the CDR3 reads TGTGCCAGCAGCTCCCTGGGGGAAGAGACCCAGTACTTC.

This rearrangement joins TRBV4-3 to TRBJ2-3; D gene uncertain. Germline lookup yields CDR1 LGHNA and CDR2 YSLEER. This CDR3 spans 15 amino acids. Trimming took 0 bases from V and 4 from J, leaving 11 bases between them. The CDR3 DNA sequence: TGCGCCAGCAGCCAAGATCTGGCGAATTCAGATACGCAGTATTTT. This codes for CASSQDLANSDTQYF.

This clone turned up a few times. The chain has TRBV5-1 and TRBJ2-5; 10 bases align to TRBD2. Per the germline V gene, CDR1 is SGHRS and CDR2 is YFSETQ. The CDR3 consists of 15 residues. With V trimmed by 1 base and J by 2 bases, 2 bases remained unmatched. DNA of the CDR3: TGCGCCAGCAGCTTGCTAGCGGGGGCACAAGAGACCCAGTACTTC. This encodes CASSLLAGAQETQYF.

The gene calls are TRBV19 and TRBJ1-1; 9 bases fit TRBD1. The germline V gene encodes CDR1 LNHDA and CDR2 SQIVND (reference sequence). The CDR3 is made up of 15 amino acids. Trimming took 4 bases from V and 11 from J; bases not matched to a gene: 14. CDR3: CASSTPRDRVRGAFF. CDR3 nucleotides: TGTGCCAGTAGTACCCCTCGGGACAGGGTGCGTGGTGCTTTCTTT. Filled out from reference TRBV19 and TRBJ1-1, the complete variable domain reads DGGITQSPKYLFRKEGQNVTLSCEQNLNHDAMYWYRQDPGQGLRLIYYSQIVNDFQKGDIAEGYSVSREKKESFPLTVTSAQKNPTAFYLCASSTPRDRVRGAFFGQGTRLTVV.

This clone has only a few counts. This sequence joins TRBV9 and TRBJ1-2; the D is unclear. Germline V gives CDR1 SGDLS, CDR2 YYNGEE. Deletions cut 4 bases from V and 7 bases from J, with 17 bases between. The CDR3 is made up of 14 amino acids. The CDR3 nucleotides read TGTGCCAGCAGCCCGAGGTCCACTCTCGTTGGCTACACCTTC. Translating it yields CASSPRSTLVGYTF.

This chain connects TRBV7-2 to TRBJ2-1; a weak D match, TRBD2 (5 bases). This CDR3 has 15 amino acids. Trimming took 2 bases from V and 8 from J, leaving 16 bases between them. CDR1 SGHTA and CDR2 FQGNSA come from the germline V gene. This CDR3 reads CASSLRVGSRDEQFF. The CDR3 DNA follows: TGTGCCAGCAGCTTAAGGGTTGGGAGTCGGGATGAGCAGTTCTTC.

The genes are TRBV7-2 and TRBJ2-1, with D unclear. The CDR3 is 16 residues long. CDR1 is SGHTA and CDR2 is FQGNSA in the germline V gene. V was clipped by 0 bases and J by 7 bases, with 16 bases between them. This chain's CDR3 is CASSLAGIRWGNEQFF. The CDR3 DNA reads TGTGCCAGCAGCTTAGCGGGTATTCGATGGGGAAATGAGCAGTTCTTC.

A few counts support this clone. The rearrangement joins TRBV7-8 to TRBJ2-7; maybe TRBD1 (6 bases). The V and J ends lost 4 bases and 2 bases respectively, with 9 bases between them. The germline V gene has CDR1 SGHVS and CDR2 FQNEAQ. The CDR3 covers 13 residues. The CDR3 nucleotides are TGTGCCAGCAGCTCCTGGACAGCCTACGAGCAGTACTTC. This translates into CASSSWTAYEQYF.

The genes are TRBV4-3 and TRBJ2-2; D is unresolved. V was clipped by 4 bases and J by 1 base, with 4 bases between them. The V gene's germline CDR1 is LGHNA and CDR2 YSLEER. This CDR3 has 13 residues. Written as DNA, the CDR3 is TGCGCCAGCAGCCTTATGAACACCGGGGAGCTGTTTTTT. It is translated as CASSLMNTGELFF.

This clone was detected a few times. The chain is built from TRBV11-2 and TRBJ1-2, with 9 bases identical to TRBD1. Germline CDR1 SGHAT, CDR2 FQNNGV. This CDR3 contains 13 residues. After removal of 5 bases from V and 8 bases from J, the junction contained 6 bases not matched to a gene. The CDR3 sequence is CASSLRQGGGYTF. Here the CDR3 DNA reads TGTGCCAGCAGCCTCCGACAGGGGGGAGGCTACACCTTC.